A selection of T cell receptor beta chains follows, all from one sample in a study of blood T cell repertoires in COVID-19. TCRdb keeps only in-frame clones here, not all; method: immunoSEQ multiplex PCR. The table includes some 370,000 clones, under 85% detected once. What was sequenced was PBMCs or T cells enriched from blood (not recorded which). The receptors shown here come from a woman aged 45 to 65 who had recovered from COVID-19. CDR3s include the opening cysteine and the closing phenylalanine or tryptophan. D genes are given only for firm matches. Expanded clones are given a class, and other clones once, few, many or no size at all.

>TRBJ1-2|NA|NA|TRBV30
TGTGCCTCGCTAGGAGGTCAACCCTATGGCTACACCTTC
CASLGGQPYGYTF
>TRBJ1-2|NA|NA|TRBV7-9
TGTGCCAGCAGCTTACCCGGGACACTAGTTAACTATGGCTACACCTTC
CASSLPGTLVNYGYTF
>TRBJ1-1|NA|NA|TRBV27
TGTGCCAGCCCGGACAGATCAAAGAACACTGAAGCTTTCTTT
CASPDRSKNTEAFF
>TRBJ2-3|TRBD2|NA|TRBV19
TGTGCCAGTAGTGGGACTAGCGGGGGCCCCTACGGGGATACGCAGTATTTT
CASSGTSGGPYGDTQYF
>TRBJ2-7|TRBD2|NA|TRBV10-1
TGCGCCACTAGCGGATCCTACGAGCAGTACTTC
CATSGSYEQYF
>TRBJ1-4|TRBD1|NA|TRBV19
TGTGCCAGTAAGCGACAGGGGGCGTATGAAAAACTGTTTTTT
CASKRQGAYEKLFF
>TRBJ1-2|TRBD1|NA|TRBV4-1
TGCGCCAGCAGCCGGCCGGGACAGCGATTAAACTATGGCTACACCTTC
CASSRPGQRLNYGYTF
>TRBJ2-1|TRBD2|NA|TRBV11-2
TGTGCCAGCAGCTTATGGACTAGCGGGACCTACAATGAGCAGTTCTTC
CASSLWTSGTYNEQFF
>TRBJ2-7|NA|NA|TRBV5-1
TGCGCCAGCAGCTTGGACAACACCTACGAGCAGTACTTC
CASSLDNTYEQYF
>TRBJ1-1|TRBD1|NA|TRBV11-2
TGTGCCAGCAGCCACAGGGGGGGCCCTGAAGCTTTCTTT
CASSHRGGPEAFF
>TRBJ2-1|NA|once|TRBV11-1
TGTGCCAGCAGCACCAGGACAGGAGGGTCCTACAATGAGCAGTTCTTC
CASSTRTGGSYNEQFF
>TRBJ1-2|TRBD1|NA|TRBV7-9
TGTGCCAGCAGCGTGGACAGGGTAAACTATGGCTACACCTTC
CASSVDRVNYGYTF
>TRBJ1-4|NA|NA|TRBV27
TGTGCCAGCAGTTTCAGGGTTGCTGAAAAACTGTTTTTT
CASSFRVAEKLFF
>TRBJ1-6|NA|NA|TRBV19
TGTGCCAGTAGACTTCTCCAGGTTGGAAATTCACCCCTCCACTTT
CASRLLQVGNSPLHF
>TRBJ1-2|TRBD1|NA|TRBV10-3
TGTGCCATCAGTGAGTCGGGGACAGGGAGCTCTGGCTACACCTTC
CAISESGTGSSGYTF
>TRBJ2-3|TRBD2|NA|TRBV18
TGTGCCAGCTCACCAGGGCTAGCGGGGGGCCGGGATACGCAGTATTTT
CASSPGLAGGRDTQYF
>TRBJ2-1|NA|NA|TRBV9
TGTGCCAGCAGCAAAGCGGAGTCGAGCTCCTACAATGAGCAGTTCTTC
CASSKAESSSYNEQFF
>TRBJ2-2|TRBD1|NA|TRBV7-3
TGTGCCAGCAGCTTGCGGGTCGGACAGGGGGCAAGCAGGGAGCTGTTTTTT
CASSLRVGQGASRELFF
>TRBJ1-2|TRBD1|NA|TRBV27
TGTGCCAGCAGTTCCACAGGGGGGATGGTCTATGGCTACACCTTC
CASSSTGGMVYGYTF
>TRBJ1-2|TRBD1|NA|TRBV11-3
TGTGCCAGCAGCCCACAGGGGAACTATGGCTACACCTTC
CASSPQGNYGYTF
>TRBJ2-5|TRBD2|NA|TRBV7-2
TGTGCCAGCAGCTTACGCGGACTAGCGGGGACCCCCCAAGAGACCCAGTACTTC
CASSLRGLAGTPQETQYF
>TRBJ2-2|TRBD2|NA|TRBV5-4
TGTGCCAGCAGCTCGAGCGGGAGGGCCGACACCGGGGAGCTGTTTTTT
CASSSSGRADTGELFF
>TRBJ2-1|TRBD1|NA|TRBV12-3/TRBV12-4
TGTGCCAGCATCTCACAGGGGGCTGTTGAGCAGTTCTTC
CASISQGAVEQFF
>TRBJ1-2|NA|NA|TRBV7-9
TGTGCCAGCAGCTTTTTGGGGGGTGGCTACACCTTC
CASSFLGGGYTF
>TRBJ1-2|NA|NA|TRBV5-1
TGCGCCAGCAGCTTGGGGAGTACGGTTCAAGGCTACACCTTC
CASSLGSTVQGYTF
>TRBJ1-5|NA|few|TRBV10-3
TGTGCCATCAGTGAGTCGTCAGGGGTTAATCAGCCCCAGCATTTT
CAISESSGVNQPQHF
>TRBJ1-2|TRBD1|NA|TRBV25-1
TGTGCCAGCAGTGGCTTATACAGACAGGGGCATGGCTACACCTTC
CASSGLYRQGHGYTF
>TRBJ1-3|NA|NA|TRBV5-5
TGTGCCAGCAGCTGGCAGGGAAGCTCTGGAAACACCATATATTTT
CASSWQGSSGNTIYF
>TRBJ2-7|NA|NA|TRBV10-3
TGTGCCATCAGTGAGTCGGGGGGTCAAAGGTCGAACGAGCAGTACTTC
CAISESGGQRSNEQYF
>TRBJ1-1|TRBD1|NA|TRBV5-1
TGCGCCAGCAGCTTGGCCGGGGACAGTAACACTGAAGCTTTCTTT
CASSLAGDSNTEAFF
>TRBJ1-1|NA|NA|TRBV2
TGTGCCAGCGGGGACGGGGACATGAACACTGAAGCTTTCTTT
CASGDGDMNTEAFF
>TRBJ1-2|NA|once|TRBV29-1
TGCAGCGTTGAAGCAGGGGACGGGTATGGCTACACCTTC
CSVEAGDGYGYTF
>TRBJ1-1|NA|NA|TRBV19
TGTGCCAGTAGTATAGGTGGGGGGGTAGGGGAAGCTTTCTTT
CASSIGGGVGEAFF
>TRBJ1-2|TRBD1|NA|TRBV5-6
TGTGCCAGCAGGAAAACAGGGGGCGGCTACACCTTC
CASRKTGGGYTF
>TRBJ2-1|TRBD1|NA|TRBV29-1
TGCAGCGGCTCAGGGGGCAATGAGCAGTTCTTC
CSGSGGNEQFF
>TRBJ1-1|TRBD1|few|TRBV30
TGTGGCGGGACAGGGGGCATACGGAAGGACACTGAAGCTTTCTTT
CGGTGGIRKDTEAFF
>TRBJ1-2|NA|NA|TRBV5-4
TGTGCCAGCAGTCCGGAGGGAGTACCGTCCCGGGGCTACACCTTC
CASSPEGVPSRGYTF
>TRBJ1-1|TRBD1|NA|TRBV4-1
TGCGCCAGCAGCAAGGGGACAGGGGTAGGGGGCCCGAACACTGAAGCTTTCTTT
CASSKGTGVGGPNTEAFF
>TRBJ1-2|NA|NA|TRBV2
TGTGCCAGCAGGGCATGGGGGGGAAAAGGGGATGGCTACACCTTC
CASRAWGGKGDGYTF
>TRBJ2-1|NA|NA|TRBV7-2
TGTGCCAGCAGCTTAGCGCAGGGAGGAGGGAATGAGCAGTTCTTC
CASSLAQGGGNEQFF
>TRBJ2-6|NA|NA|TRBV6-2/TRBV6-3
TGTGCCAGCAGTCAGTCCTCTGGGGCCAACGTCCTGACTTTC
CASSQSSGANVLTF
>TRBJ1-2|NA|NA|TRBV3-1/TRBV3-2
TGTGCCAGCAGCCAAGTGATAGCGGATGGCTACACCTTC
CASSQVIADGYTF
>TRBJ2-7|TRBD2|few|TRBV3-1/TRBV3-2
TGTGCCAGCAGCCAAGATTTCGGGGGGGCCTACGAGCAGTACTTC
CASSQDFGGAYEQYF
>TRBJ2-1|TRBD2|NA|TRBV27
TGTGCCAGCAGTTACATAGCGGGAGTAAGTGAGCAGTTCTTC
CASSYIAGVSEQFF
>TRBJ1-5|TRBD1|NA|TRBV11-2
TGTGCCAGCACCACAGGGGTCAATCAGCCCCAGCATTTT
CASTTGVNQPQHF
>TRBJ1-6|NA|NA|TRBV6-5
TGTGCCAGCAGTTACGGGGGGTTAGGCTCACCCCTCCACTTT
CASSYGGLGSPLHF
>TRBJ2-6|NA|once|TRBV21-1
TGTGCCAGCAGCCGGGTGGGGGCCAACGTCCTGACTTTC
CASSRVGANVLTF
>TRBJ1-2|NA|NA|TRBV7-9
TGTGCCAGCGGCGGGGGCTATGGCTACACCTTC
CASGGGYGYTF
>TRBJ2-7|TRBD1|few|TRBV7-9
TGTGCCAGCAGCTTCTCAGGGGGACGATACGAGCAGTACTTC
CASSFSGGRYEQYF
>TRBJ1-1|NA|NA|TRBV19
TGTGCCAGTAGAGCGGGGGGCGTGGGCACTGAAGCTTTCTTT
CASRAGGVGTEAFF
>TRBJ1-1|TRBD1|few|TRBV19
TGTGCCAGTAGTGAACAGGGGTACACTGAAGCTTTCTTT
CASSEQGYTEAFF
>TRBJ1-1|NA|few|TRBV25-1
TGTGCCAGCAGTGAATTGGCAGGGATGGAGAACACTGAAGCTTTCTTT
CASSELAGMENTEAFF
>TRBJ1-5|NA|NA|TRBV4-1
TGCGCCAGCAGCCAAGATAGTGGAGGTAATCGGCCCCAGCATTTT
CASSQDSGGNRPQHF
>TRBJ1-1|NA|once|TRBV11-3
TGTGCCAGCAGCTTGAGGGCAGGGGCAAAACGTTCGGGTAGTTTCTTT
CASSLRAGAKRSGSFF
>TRBJ1-5|TRBD1|NA|TRBV9
TGTGCCAGCAGCGTAGAGGGGGCAGGCAATCAGCCCCAGCATTTT
CASSVEGAGNQPQHF